The present entry profiles one T cell receptor (beta chain) with its context. Other DNA variants within this sample encode the same CDR3. Measured with immunoSEQ multiplex PCR; TCRdb has only the in-frame clones, and not every one. This table has about 170,000 clones, 90% to 95% appearing once. This entry is derived from a study of control samples from healthy donors and cancer patients. The TCR originated in an older woman in good health. Material for sequencing was blood.

For the CDR3, the DNA is TGTGCCAGCAGCGTAGGCCCGACCGGGGAGCTGTTTTTT. It translates to CASSVGPTGELFF. This chain joins TRBV9 and TRBJ2-2, with D hard to call. The V gene lost 0 bases and the J gene lost 5 bases, with 5 bases spanning the gap. The CDR3 totals 13 residues. Germline CDR1 and CDR2: SGDLS and YYNGEE.